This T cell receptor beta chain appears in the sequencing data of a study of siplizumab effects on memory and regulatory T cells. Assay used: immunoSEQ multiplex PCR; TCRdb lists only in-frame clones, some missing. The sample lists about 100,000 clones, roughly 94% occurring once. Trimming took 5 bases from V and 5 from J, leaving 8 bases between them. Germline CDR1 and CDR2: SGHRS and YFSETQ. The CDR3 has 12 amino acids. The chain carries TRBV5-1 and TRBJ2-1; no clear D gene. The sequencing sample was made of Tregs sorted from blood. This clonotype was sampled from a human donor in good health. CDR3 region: CASRTVNNEQFF. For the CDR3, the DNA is TGCGCCAGCAGGACGGTAAACAATGAGCAGTTCTTC.